This T cell receptor beta chain appears in the sequencing data of a study of PD-L1 blockade in urothelial cancer. Looking at the study overall: Analysis of the blood was performed 3 weeks (second dose) and 6 weeks after treatment start.

V lost 4 bases, J lost 0 bases, and 5 bases stayed unmatched. Germline V gene lookup returns CDR1 SGHRS and CDR2 YFSETQ. The CDR3 runs 15 residues. Time point given: peripheral blood 6 weeks after treatment start. This table comes from immunoSEQ multiplex PCR, and its TCRdb copy is limited to in-frame clones, with some not included. The sample has 75,000 to 100,000 clones; around four fifths are singletons. The sample in question was PBMCs, obtained around atezolizumab (anti-PD-L1) treatment. This TCR was sampled from a man between 65 and 85 years old with urothelial cancer. The rearrangement joins TRBV5-1 to TRBJ2-7; 9 bases are shared with TRBD1. The CDR3 DNA reads TGCGCCAGCAGCCAAGGACAGGGGCTCTCCTACGAGCAGTACTTC. Protein: CASSQGQGLSYEQYF. Combining the CDR3 with reference TRBV5-1 and TRBJ2-7 gives the whole variable domain KAGVTQTPRYLIKTRGQQVTLSCSPISGHRSVSWYQQTPGQGLQFLFEYFSETQRNKGNFPGRFSGRQFSNSRSEMNVSTLELGDSALYLCASSQGQGLSYEQYFGPGTRLTVT.